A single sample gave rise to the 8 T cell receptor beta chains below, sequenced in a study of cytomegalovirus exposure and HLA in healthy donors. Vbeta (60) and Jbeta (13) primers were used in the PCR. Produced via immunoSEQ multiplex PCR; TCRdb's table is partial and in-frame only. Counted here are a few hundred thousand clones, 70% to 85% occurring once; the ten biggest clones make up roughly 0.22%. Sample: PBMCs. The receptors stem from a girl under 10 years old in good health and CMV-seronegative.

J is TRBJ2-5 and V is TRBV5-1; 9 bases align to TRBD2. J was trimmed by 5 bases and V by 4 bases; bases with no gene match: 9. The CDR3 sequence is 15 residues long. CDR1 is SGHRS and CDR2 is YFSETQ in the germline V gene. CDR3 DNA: TGCGCCAGCAGCCTAGCGGGAAGAGGGGGGGAGACCCAGTACTTC. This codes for CASSLAGRGGETQYF.

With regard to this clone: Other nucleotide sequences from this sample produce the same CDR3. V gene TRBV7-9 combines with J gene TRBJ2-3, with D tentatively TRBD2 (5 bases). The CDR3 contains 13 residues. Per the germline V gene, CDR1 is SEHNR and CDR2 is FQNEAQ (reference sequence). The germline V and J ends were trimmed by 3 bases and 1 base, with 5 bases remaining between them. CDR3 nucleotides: TGTGCCAGCAGCTTCGGGGGCACAGATACGCAGTATTTT. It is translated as CASSFGGTDTQYF. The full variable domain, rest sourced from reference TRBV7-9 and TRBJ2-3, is DTGVSQNPRHKITKRGQNVTFRCDPISEHNRLYWYRQTLGQGPEFLTYFQNEAQLEKSRLLSDRFSAERPKGSFSTLEIQRTEQGDSAMYLCASSFGGTDTQYFGPGTRLTVL.

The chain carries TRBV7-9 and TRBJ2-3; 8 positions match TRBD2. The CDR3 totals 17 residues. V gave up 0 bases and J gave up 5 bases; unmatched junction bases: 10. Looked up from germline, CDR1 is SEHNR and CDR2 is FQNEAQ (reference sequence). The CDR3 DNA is TGTGCCAGCAGCTTAGCCCTCCGGGGGGGCCGGGGAGATACGCAGTATTTT. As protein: CASSLALRGGRGDTQYF. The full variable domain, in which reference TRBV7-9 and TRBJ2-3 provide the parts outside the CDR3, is DTGVSQNPRHKITKRGQNVTFRCDPISEHNRLYWYRQTLGQGPEFLTYFQNEAQLEKSRLLSDRFSAERPKGSFSTLEIQRTEQGDSAMYLCASSLALRGGRGDTQYFGPGTRLTVL.

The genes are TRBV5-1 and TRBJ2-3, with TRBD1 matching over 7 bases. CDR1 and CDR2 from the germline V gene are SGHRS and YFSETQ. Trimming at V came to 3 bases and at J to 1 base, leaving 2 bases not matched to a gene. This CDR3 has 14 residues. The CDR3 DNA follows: TGCGCCAGCAGCTGGGACAGAGGCACAGATACGCAGTATTTT. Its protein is CASSWDRGTDTQYF.

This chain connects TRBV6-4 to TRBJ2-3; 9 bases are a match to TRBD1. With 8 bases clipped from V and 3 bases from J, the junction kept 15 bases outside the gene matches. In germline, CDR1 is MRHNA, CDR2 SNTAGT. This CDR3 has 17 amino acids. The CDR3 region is CASPNRDRENGTDTQYF. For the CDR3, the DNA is TGTGCCAGCCCCAACCGGGACAGGGAAAACGGAACAGATACGCAGTATTTT.

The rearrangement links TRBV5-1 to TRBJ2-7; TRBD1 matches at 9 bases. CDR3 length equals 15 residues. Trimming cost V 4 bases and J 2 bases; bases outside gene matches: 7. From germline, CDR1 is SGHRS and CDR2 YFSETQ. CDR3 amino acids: CASSSPGTGTYEQYF. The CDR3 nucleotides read TGCGCCAGCAGCAGTCCCGGGACAGGGACCTACGAGCAGTACTTC.

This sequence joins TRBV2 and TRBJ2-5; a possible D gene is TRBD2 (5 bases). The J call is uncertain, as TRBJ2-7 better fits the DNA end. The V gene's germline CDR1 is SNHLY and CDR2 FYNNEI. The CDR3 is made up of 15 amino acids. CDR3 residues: CASSEASGATYEQYF. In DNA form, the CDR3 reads TGTGCCAGCAGTGAAGCCAGCGGTGCGACCTACGAGCAGTACTTC.

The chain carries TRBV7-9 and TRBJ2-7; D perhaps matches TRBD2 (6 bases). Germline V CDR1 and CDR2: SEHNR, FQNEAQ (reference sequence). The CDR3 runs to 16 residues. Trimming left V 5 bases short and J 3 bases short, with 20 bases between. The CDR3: CASSPKGGTFIYEQYF. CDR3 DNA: TGTGCCAGCAGCCCAAAAGGAGGGACTTTCATCTACGAGCAGTACTTC. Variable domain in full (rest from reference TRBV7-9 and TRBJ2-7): DTGVSQNPRHKITKRGQNVTFRCDPISEHNRLYWYRQTLGQGPEFLTYFQNEAQLEKSRLLSDRFSAERPKGSFSTLEIQRTEQGDSAMYLCASSPKGGTFIYEQYFGPGTRLTVT.